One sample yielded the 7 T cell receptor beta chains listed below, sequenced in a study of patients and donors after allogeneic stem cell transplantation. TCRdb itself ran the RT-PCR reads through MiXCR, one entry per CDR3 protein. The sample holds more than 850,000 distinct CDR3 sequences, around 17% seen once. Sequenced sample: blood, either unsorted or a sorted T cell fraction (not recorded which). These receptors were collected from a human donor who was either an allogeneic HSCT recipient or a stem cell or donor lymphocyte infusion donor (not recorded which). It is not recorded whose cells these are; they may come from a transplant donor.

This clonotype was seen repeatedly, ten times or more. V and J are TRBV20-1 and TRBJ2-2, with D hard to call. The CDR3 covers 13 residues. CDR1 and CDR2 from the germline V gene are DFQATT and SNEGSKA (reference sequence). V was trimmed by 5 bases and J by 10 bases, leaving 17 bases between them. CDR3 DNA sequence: TGCAGTGCTGACTTGGACGGGTCCAAGGAGCTGTTTTTT. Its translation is CSADLDGSKELFF.

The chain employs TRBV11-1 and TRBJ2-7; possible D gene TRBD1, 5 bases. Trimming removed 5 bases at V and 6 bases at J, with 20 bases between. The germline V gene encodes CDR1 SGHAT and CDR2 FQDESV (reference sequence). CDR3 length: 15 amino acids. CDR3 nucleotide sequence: TGTGCCAGCAGCCAAGGGGCCAAGCCACCCAGCGAGCAGTACTTC. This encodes CASSQGAKPPSEQYF.

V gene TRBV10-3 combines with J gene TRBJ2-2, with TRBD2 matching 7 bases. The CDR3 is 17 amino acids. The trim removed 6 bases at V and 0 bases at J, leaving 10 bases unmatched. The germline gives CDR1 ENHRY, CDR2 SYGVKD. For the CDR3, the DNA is TGTGCCATCAGGAGTGGGACGGGGGGTTCGAACACCGGGGAGCTGTTTTTT. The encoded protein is CAIRSGTGGSNTGELFF.

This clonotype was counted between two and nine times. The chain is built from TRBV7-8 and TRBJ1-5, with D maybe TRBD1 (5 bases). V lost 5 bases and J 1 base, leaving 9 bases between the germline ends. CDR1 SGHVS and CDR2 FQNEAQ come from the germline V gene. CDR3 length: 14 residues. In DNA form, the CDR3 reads TGTGCCAGCAGCGAAGACAGAAGCAATCAGCCCCAGCATTTT. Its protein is CASSEDRSNQPQHF.

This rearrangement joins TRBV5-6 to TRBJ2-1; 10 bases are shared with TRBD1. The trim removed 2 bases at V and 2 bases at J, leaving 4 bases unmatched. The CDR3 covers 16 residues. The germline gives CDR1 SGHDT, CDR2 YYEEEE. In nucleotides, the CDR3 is TGTGCCAGCAGCTTTACCGGGACAGGGGCCTACAATGAGCAGTTCTTC. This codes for CASSFTGTGAYNEQFF.

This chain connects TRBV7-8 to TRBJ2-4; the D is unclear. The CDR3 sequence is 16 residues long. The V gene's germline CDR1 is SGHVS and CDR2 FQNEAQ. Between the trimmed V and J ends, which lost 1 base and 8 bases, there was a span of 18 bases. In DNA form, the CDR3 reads TGTGCCAGCAGCTTAGGAATGTCGCGAGGCGACGACATTCAGTACTTC. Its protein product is CASSLGMSRGDDIQYF.

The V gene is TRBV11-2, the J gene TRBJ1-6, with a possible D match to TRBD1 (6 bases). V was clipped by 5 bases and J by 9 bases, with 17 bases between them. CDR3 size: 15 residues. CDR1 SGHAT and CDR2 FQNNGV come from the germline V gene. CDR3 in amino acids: CASSPTSGHFSPLHF. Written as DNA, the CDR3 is TGTGCCAGCAGCCCCACCTCGGGACATTTTTCACCCCTCCACTTT.